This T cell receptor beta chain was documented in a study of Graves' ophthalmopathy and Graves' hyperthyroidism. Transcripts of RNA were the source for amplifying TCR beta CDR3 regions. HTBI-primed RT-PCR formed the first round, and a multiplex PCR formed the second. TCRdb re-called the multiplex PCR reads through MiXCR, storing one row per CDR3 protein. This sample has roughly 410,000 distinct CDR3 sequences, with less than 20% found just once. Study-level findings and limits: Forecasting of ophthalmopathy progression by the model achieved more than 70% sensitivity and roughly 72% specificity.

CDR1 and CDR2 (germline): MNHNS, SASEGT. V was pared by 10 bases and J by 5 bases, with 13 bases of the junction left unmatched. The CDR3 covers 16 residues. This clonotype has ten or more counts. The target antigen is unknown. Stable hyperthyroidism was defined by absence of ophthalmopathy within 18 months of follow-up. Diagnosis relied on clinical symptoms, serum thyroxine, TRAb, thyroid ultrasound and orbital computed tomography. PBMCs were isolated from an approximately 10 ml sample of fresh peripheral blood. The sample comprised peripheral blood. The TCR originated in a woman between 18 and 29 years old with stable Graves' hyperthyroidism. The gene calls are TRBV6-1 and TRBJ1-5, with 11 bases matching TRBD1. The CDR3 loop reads CATRGTPGQGDQPQHF. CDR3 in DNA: TGTGCCACACGAGGAACTCCGGGACAGGGGGATCAGCCCCAGCATTTT.